This TCR beta chain was retrieved from a study of blood T cell repertoires in COVID-19. Overall study: The origin of the acute and convalescent COVID-19 samples was the United States, Italy and Spain. T cells, B-cell-depleted T cells, or PBMCs provided the cDNA or gDNA that served as material.

The CDR3 has 13 amino acids. Trimming removed 1 base from V and 6 bases from J, with 12 bases in between. CDR1 and CDR2 from the germline V gene are SQVTM and ANQGSEA. Original processing notes: For nucleated cells, counts were estimated from reference gene primer amplification. Some clones are missing from TCRdb's copy, which holds only in-frame ones; the method was immunoSEQ multiplex PCR. For V, J and clone size, that table is used; D and trimming come from the DNA. The sample consists of 100,000 to 150,000 clones, 65% to 85% of them appearing once. Sequenced material: peripheral blood. V and J are TRBV29-1 and TRBJ1-2; possible D gene TRBD1, 5 bases. This TCR was recovered from a man aged 65 to 85 with acute or convalescent COVID-19. Here the CDR3 reads CSVEGGAGNGYTF. The DNA of the CDR3 is TGCAGCGTTGAAGGTGGGGCAGGGAATGGCTACACCTTC.